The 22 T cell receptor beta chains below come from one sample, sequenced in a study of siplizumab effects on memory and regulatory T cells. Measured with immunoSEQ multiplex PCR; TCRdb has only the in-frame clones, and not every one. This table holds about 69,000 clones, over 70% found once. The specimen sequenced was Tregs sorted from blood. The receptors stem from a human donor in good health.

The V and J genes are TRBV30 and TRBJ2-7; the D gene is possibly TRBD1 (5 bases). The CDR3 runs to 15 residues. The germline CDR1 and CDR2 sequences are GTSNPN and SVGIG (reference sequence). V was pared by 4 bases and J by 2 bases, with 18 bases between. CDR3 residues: CAWNDGYRIPYEQYF. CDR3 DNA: TGTGCCTGGAACGATGGTTACAGGATACCCTACGAGCAGTACTTC.

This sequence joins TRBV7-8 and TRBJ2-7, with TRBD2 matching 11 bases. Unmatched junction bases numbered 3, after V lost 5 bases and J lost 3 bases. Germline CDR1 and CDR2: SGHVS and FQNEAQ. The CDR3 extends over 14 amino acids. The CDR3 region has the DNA TGTGCCAGCAGCCTGGGACTAGCGGACTACGAGCAGTACTTC. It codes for CASSLGLADYEQYF.

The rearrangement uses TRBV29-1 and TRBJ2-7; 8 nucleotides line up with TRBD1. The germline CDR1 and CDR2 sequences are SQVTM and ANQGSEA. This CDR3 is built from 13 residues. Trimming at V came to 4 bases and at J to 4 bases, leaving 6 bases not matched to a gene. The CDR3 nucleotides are TGCAGCGTTGTCGGACAGGGTGGGTACGAGCAGTACTTC. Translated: CSVVGQGGYEQYF.

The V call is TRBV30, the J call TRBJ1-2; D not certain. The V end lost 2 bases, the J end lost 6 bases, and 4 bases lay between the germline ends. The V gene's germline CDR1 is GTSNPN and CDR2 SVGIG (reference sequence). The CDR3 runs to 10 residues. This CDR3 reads CAWSPDGYTF. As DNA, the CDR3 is TGTGCCTGGAGTCCTGATGGCTACACCTTC.

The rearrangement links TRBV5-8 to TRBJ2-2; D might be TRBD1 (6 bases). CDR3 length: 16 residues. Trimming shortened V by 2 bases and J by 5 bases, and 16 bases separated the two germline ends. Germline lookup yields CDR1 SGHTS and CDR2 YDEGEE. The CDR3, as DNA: TGTGCCAGCAGCTTCAGGGGCGCCTTAGGGACCGGGGAGCTGTTTTTT. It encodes CASSFRGALGTGELFF.

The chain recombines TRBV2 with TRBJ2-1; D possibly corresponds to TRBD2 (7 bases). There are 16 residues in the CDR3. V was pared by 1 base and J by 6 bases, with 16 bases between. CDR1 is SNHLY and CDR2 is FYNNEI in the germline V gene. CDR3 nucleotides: TGTGCCAGCAGTGAAGTTAGAGGGGGAGGGGGCAATGAGCAGTTCTTC. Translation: CASSEVRGGGGNEQFF.

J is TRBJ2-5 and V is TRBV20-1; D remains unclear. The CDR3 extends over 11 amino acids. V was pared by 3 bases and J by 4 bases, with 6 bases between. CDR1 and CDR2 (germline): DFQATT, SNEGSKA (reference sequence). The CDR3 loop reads CSASGRETQYF. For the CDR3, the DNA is TGCAGTGCTAGCGGTCGAGAGACCCAGTACTTC.

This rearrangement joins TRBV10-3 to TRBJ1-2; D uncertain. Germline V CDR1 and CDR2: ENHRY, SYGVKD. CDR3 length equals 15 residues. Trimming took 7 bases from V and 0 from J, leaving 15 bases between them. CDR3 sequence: CAITDRREANYGYTF. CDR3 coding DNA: TGTGCCATCACGGATAGGCGGGAAGCTAACTATGGCTACACCTTC.

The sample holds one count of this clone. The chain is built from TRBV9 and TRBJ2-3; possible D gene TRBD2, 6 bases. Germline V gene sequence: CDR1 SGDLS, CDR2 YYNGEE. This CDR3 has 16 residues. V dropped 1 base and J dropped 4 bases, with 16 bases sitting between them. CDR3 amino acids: CASSVQGGRRADTQYF. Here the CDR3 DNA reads TGTGCCAGCAGCGTACAGGGAGGCCGTCGGGCAGATACGCAGTATTTT. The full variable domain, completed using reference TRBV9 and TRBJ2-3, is DSGVTQTPKHLITATGQRVTLRCSPRSGDLSVYWYQQSLDQGLQFLIQYYNGEERAKGNILERFSAQQFPDLHSELNLSSLELGDSALYFCASSVQGGRRADTQYFGPGTRLTVL.

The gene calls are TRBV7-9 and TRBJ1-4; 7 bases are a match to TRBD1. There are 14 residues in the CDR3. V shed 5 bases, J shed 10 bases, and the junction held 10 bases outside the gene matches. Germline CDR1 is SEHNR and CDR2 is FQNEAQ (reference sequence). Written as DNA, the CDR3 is TGTGCCAGCAGCCGCGGACGGACAGGTGGAAAACTGTTTTTT. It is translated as CASSRGRTGGKLFF.

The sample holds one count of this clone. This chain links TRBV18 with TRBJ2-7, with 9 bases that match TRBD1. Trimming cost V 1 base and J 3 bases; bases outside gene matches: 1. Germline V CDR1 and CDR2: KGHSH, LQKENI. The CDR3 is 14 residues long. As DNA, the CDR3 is TGTGCCAGCTCACCACGGACAGGGGACTACGAGCAGTACTTC. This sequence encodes CASSPRTGDYEQYF.

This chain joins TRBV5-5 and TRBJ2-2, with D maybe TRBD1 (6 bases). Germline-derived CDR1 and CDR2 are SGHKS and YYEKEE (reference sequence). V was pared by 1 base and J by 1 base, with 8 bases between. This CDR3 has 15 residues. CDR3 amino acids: CASSLTGKNTGELFF. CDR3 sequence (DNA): TGTGCCAGCAGCTTGACAGGGAAGAACACCGGGGAGCTGTTTTTT.

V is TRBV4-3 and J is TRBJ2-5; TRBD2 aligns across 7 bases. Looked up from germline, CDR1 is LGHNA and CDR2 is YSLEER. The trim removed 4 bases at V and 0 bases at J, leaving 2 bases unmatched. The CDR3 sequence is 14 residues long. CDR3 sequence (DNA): TGCGCCAGCAGCCGAACTAGCGACCAAGAGACCCAGTACTTC. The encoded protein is CASSRTSDQETQYF.

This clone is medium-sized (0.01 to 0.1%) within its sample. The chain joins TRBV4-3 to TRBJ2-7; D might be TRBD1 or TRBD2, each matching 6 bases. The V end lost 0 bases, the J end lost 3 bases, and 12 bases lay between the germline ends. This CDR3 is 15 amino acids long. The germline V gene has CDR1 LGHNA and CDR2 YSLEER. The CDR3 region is CASSQDRGESYEQYF. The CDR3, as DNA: TGCGCCAGCAGCCAAGATAGGGGGGAGAGCTACGAGCAGTACTTC.

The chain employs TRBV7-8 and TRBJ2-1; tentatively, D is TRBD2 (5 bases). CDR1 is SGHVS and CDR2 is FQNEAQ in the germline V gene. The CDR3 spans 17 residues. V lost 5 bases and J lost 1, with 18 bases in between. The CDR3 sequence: CASSPTPGIGSYNEQFF. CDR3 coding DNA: TGTGCCAGCAGCCCAACCCCCGGGATTGGGTCCTACAATGAGCAGTTCTTC. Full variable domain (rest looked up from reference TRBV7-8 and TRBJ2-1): GAGVSQSPRYKVAKRGQDVALRCDPISGHVSLFWYQQALGQGPEFLTYFQNEAQLDKSGLPSDRFFAERPEGSVSTLKIQRTQQEDSAVYLCASSPTPGIGSYNEQFFGPGTRLTVL.

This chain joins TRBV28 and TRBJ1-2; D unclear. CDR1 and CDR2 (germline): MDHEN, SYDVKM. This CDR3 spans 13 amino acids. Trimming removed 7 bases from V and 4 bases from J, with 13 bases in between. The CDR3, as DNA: TGTGCCAGCACCCGAGGAAGGGCCTATGGCTACACCTTC. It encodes CASTRGRAYGYTF.

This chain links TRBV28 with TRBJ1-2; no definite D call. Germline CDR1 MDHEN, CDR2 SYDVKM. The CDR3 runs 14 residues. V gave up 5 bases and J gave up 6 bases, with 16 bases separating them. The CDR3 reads CASSPLGRAHGYTF. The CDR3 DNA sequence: TGTGCCAGCAGTCCTCTTGGGAGGGCGCATGGCTACACCTTC.

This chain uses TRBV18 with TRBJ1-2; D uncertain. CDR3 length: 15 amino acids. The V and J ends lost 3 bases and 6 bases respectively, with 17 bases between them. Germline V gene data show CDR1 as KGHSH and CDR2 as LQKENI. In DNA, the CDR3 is TGTGCCAGCTCACCTATCAGTCGGCGTAGAGATGGCTACACCTTC. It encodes CASSPISRRRDGYTF.

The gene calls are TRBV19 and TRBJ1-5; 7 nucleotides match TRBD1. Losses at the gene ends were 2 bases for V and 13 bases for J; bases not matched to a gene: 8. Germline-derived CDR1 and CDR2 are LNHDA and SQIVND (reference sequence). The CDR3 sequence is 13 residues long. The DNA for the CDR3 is TGTGCCAGTAGTATACAGACGGGACAGTTTCAGCATTTT. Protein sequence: CASSIQTGQFQHF.

The CDR3 coding sequence is TGTGCCAGCAAACAAGATAGGGTTTCCTACGAGCAGTACTTC. Amino acids: CASKQDRVSYEQYF. The genes are TRBV27 and TRBJ2-7; D is ambiguous. Germline V gene lookup returns CDR1 MNHEY and CDR2 SMNVEV (reference sequence). The CDR3 consists of 14 residues. Trimming shortened V by 7 bases and J by 1 base, and 14 bases separated the two germline ends.

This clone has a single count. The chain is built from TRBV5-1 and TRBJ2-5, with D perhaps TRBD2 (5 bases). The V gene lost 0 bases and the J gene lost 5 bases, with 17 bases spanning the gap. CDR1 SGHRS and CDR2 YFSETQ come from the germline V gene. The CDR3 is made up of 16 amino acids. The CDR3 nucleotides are TGCGCCAGCAGCTTGGCCATCGGGGTTCAGCGCGAGACCCAGTACTTC. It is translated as CASSLAIGVQRETQYF.

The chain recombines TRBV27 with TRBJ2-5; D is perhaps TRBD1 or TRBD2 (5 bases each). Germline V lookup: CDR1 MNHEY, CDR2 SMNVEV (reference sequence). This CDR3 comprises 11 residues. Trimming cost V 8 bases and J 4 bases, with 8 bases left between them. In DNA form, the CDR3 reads TGTGCCAGCTGGGGGAGAGAGACCCAGTACTTC. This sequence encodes CASWGRETQYF.